This T cell receptor (beta chain) derives from a study of OX40 agonist ivuxolimab in advanced cancers. The table came from immunoSEQ multiplex PCR; TCRdb's copy has only in-frame clones and leaves some out. This sample yields tens of thousands of clones, of which about 86% are seen a single time; 1.3% to 1.5% belongs to the top ten. Sampled blood was obtained at baseline, cycle 4 day 1, and cycle 7 day 1. Germline values: CDR1 MNHEY, CDR2 SVGAGI. CDR3 length equals 14 residues. Trimming left V 0 bases short and J 4 bases short, with 9 bases between. Study-wide results and caveats: Within 6 weeks, CD4+ and CD8+ blood T cells expanded clonally at 0.1 to 3.0 mg/kg.

As to this clone: Its antigen is not identified.

The sequencing used CD4+ or CD8+ T cells sorted from blood, collected in a trial of the OX40 agonist ivuxolimab. The receptor comes from an adult with an advanced solid tumor such as melanoma, head and neck, liver or kidney cancer. This chain joins TRBV6-5 and TRBJ2-5; no clear D. For the CDR3, the DNA is TGTGCCAGCAGTTACTCAGATGTAGGAGAGACCCAGTACTTC. Protein product: CASSYSDVGETQYF.